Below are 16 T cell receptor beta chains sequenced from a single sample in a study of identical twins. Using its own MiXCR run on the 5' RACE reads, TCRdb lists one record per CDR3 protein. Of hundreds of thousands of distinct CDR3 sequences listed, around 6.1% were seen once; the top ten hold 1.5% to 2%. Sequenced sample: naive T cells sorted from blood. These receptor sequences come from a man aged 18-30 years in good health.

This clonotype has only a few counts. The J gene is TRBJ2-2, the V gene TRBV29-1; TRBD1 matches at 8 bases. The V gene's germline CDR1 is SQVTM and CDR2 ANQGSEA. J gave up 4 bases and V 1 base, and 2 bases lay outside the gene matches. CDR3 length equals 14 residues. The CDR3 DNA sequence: TGCAGCGTTGAAGGGACAGGGCCCACCGGGGAGCTGTTTTTT. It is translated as CSVEGTGPTGELFF.

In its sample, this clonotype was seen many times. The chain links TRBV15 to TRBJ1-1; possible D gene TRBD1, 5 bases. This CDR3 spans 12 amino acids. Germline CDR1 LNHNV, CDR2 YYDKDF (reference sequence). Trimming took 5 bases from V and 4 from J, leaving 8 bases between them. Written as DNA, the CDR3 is TGTGCCACCAGCCAGGGTGTCACTGAAGCTTTCTTT. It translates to CATSQGVTEAFF.

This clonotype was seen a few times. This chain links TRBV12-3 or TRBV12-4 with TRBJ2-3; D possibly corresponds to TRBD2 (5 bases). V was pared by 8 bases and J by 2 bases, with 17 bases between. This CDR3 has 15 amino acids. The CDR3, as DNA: TGTGCCAGCCGTTCTAACAACCGGGACACAGATACGCAGTATTTT. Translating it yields CASRSNNRDTDTQYF.

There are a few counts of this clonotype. For the CDR3, the DNA is TGCAGTGCTAGAGTACTAGATCGCGATGAGCAGTTCTTC. Translation gives CSARVLDRDEQFF. This chain uses TRBV20-1 with TRBJ2-1, with D perhaps TRBD2 (5 bases). Germline values: CDR1 DFQATT, CDR2 SNEGSKA (reference sequence). V lost 1 base to trimming and J lost 8 bases, with 12 bases between them. CDR3 length: 13 residues.

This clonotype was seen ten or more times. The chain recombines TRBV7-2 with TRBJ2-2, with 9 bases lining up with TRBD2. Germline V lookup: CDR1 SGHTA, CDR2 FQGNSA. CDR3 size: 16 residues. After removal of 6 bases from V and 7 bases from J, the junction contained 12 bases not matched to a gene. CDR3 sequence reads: CASSKIAGLAGGELFF. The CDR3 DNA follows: TGTGCCAGCAGTAAAATAGCGGGACTAGCTGGCGGGGAGCTGTTTTTT.

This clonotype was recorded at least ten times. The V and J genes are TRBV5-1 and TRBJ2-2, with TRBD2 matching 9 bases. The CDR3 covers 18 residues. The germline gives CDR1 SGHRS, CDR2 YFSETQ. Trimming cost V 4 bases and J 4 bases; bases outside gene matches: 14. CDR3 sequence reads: CASSRNRFSGSGTGELFF. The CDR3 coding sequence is TGCGCCAGCAGCAGAAACAGATTTAGCGGGAGTGGCACCGGGGAGCTGTTTTTT.

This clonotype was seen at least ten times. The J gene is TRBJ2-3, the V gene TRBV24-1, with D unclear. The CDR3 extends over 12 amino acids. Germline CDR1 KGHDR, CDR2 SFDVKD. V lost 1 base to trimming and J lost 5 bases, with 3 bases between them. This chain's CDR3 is CATSDFGDTQYF. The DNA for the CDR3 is TGTGCCACCAGTGATTTCGGAGATACGCAGTATTTT.

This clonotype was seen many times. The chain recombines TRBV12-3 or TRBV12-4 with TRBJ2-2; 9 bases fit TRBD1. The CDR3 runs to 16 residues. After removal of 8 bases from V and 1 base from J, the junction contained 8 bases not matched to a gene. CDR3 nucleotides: TGTGCCAGCGGGAACCGGGACAGGGAGAACACCGGGGAGCTGTTTTTT. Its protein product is CASGNRDRENTGELFF.

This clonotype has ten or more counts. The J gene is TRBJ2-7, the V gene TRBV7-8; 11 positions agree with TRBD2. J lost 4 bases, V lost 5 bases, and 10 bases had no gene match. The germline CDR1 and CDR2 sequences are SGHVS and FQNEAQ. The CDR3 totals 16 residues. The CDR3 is CASSHPLAGDSYEQYV. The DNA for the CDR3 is TGTGCCAGCAGCCACCCACTAGCGGGAGATTCTTACGAGCAGTACGTC.

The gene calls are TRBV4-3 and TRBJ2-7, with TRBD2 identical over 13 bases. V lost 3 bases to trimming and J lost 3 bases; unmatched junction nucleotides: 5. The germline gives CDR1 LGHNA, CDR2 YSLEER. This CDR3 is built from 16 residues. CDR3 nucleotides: TGCGCCAGCAGCCAGGCCGGGACTAGCGGGATCTACGAGCAGTACTTC. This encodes CASSQAGTSGIYEQYF.

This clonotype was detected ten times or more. The CDR3 sequence: CASSLRGRQGDKFF. DNA for the CDR3: TGTGCCAGCAGCTTACGGGGACGACAGGGAGATAAGTTCTTC. This rearrangement joins TRBV7-8 to TRBJ2-1, with TRBD1 matching 7 bases. Per germline, CDR1 SGHVS and CDR2 FQNEAQ. V was clipped by 2 bases and J by 14 bases; unmatched bases: 12. The CDR3 has 14 residues.

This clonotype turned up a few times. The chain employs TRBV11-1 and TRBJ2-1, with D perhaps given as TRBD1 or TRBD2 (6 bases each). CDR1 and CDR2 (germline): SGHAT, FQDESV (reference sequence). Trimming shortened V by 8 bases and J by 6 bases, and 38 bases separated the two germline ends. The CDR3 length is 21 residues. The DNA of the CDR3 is TGTGCCAGCTGGGGATTAGCGGACACATCCACGGGGGCGTCTATCGGCAATGAGCAGTTCTTC. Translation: CASWGLADTSTGASIGNEQFF.

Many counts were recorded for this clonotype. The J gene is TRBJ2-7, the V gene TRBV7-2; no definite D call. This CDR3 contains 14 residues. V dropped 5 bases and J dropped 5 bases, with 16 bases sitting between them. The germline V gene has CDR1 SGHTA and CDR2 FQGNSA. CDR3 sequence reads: CASSGVFGVNEQYF. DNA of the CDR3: TGTGCCAGCAGCGGGGTGTTTGGGGTTAACGAGCAGTACTTC.

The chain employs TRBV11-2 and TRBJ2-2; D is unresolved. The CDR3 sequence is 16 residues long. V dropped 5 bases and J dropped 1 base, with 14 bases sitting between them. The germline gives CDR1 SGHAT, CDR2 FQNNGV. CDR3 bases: TGTGCCAGCAGCCCAGGTTTTACGGGGAACACCGGGGAGCTGTTTTTT. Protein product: CASSPGFTGNTGELFF.

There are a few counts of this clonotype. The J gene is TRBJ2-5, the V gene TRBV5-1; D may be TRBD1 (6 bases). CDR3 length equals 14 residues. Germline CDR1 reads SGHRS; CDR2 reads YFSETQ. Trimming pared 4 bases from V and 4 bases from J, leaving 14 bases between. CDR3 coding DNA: TGCGCCAGCAGCCTACAGGGTGTTTCAGAGACCCAGTACTTC. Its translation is CASSLQGVSETQYF.

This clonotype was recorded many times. This CDR3 reads CASSGGVSGNEQFF. Written as DNA, the CDR3 is TGTGCCAGCTCAGGGGGCGTATCAGGGAATGAGCAGTTCTTC. The chain carries TRBV6-4 and TRBJ2-1, with TRBD1 matching 8 bases. Losses at the gene ends were 8 bases for V and 7 bases for J; bases not matched to a gene: 10. CDR1 is MRHNA and CDR2 is SNTAGT in the germline V gene. This CDR3 is 14 amino acids long.